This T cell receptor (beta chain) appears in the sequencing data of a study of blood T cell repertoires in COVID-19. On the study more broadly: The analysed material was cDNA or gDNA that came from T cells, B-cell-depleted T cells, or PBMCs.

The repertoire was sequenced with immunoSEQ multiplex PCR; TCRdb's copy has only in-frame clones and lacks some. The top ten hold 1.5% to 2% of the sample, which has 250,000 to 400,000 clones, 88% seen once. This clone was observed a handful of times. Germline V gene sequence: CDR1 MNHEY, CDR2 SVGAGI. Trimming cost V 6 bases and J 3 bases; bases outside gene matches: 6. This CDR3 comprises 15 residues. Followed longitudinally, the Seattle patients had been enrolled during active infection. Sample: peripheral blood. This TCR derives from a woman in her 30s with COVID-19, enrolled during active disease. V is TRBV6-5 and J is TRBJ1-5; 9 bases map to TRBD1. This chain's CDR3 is CASRDRGENNQPQHF. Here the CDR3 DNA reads TGTGCCAGCAGGGACAGGGGCGAGAACAATCAGCCCCAGCATTTT.